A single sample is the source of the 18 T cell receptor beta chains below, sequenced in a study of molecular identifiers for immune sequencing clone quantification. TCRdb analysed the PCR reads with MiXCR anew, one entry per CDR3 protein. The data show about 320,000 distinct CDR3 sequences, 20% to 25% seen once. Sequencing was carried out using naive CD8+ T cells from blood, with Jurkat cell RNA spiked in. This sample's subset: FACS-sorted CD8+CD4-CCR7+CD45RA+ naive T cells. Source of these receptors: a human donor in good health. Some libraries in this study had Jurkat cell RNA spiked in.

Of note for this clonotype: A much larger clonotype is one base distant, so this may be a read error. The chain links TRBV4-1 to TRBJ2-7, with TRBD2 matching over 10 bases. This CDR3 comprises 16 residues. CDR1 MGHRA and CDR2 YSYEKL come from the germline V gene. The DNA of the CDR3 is TGCGCCGGCAGCCAATCATCACTAGCGGGGACCTACGAGCAGTACTTC. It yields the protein CAGSQSSLAGTYEQYF.

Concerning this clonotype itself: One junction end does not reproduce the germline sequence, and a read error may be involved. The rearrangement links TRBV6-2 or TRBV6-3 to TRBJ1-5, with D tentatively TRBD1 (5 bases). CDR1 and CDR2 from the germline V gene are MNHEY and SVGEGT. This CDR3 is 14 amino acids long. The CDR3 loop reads CANSSGIGNQPQHF. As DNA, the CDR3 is TGTGCCAACAGTTCAGGGATTGGCAATCAGCCCCAGCATTTT.

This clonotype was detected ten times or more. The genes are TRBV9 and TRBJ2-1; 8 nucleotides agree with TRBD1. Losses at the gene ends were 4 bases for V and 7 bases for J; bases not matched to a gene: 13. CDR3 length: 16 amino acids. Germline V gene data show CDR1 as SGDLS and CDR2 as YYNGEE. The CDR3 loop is CASSQEPGQVRNEQFF. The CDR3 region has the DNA TGTGCCAGCAGCCAAGAGCCGGGACAGGTTCGTAATGAGCAGTTCTTC.

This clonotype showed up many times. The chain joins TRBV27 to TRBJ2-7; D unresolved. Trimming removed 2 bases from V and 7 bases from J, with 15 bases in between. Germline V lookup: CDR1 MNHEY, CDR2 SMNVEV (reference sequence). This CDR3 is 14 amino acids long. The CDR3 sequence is CASSLRLGIGEQYF. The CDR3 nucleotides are TGTGCCAGCAGTTTAAGGTTAGGGATCGGAGAGCAGTACTTC.

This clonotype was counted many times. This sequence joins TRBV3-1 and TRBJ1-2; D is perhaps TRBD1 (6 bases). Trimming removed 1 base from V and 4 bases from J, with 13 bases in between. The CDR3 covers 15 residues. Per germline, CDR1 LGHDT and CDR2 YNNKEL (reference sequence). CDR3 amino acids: CASSQGAQGFYGYTF. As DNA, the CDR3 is TGTGCCAGCAGCCAAGGAGCGCAGGGGTTCTATGGCTACACCTTC.

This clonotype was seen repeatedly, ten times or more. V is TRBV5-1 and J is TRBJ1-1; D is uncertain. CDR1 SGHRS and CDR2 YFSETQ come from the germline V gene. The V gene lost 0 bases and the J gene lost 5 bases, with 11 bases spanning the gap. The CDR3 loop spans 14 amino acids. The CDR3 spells CASSLEGIETEAFF. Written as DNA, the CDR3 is TGCGCCAGCAGCTTGGAAGGGATCGAGACTGAAGCTTTCTTT. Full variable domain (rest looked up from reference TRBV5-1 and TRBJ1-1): KAGVTQTPRYLIKTRGQQVTLSCSPISGHRSVSWYQQTPGQGLQFLFEYFSETQRNKGNFPGRFSGRQFSNSRSEMNVSTLELGDSALYLCASSLEGIETEAFFGQGTRLTVV.

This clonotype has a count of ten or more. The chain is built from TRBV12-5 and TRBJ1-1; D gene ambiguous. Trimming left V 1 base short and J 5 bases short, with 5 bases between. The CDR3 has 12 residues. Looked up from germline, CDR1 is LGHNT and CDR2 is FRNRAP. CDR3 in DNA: TGTGCTAGTGGTTTGGGCGGAACTGAAGCTTTCTTT. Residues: CASGLGGTEAFF. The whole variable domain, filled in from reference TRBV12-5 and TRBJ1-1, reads DARVTQTPRHKVTEMGQEVTMRCQPILGHNTVFWYRQTMMQGLELLAYFRNRAPLDDSGMPKDRFSAEMPDATLATLKIQPSEPRDSAVYFCASGLGGTEAFFGQGTRLTVV.

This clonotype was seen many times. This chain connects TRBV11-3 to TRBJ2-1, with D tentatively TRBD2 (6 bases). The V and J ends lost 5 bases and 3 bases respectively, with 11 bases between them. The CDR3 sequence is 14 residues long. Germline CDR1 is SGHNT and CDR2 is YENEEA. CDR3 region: CASSPSGFYNEQFF. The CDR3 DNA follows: TGTGCCAGCAGCCCGAGCGGGTTCTACAATGAGCAGTTCTTC.

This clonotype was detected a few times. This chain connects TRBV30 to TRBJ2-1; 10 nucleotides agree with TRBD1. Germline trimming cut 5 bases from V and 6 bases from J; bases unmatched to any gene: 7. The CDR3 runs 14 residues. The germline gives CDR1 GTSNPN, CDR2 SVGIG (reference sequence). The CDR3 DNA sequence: TGTGCCTGGGAGTCGGGACAGGGGTCCAATGAGCAGTTCTTC. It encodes CAWESGQGSNEQFF.

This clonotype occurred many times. CDR3 protein: CASSQDPGSAGNTIYF. The CDR3 DNA is TGTGCCAGCAGCCAAGATCCGGGGTCAGCTGGAAACACCATATATTTT. The chain employs TRBV14 and TRBJ1-3; D gene uncertain. The CDR3 runs 16 residues. V was clipped by 0 bases and J by 2 bases, with 11 bases between them. Per germline, CDR1 SGHDN and CDR2 FVKESK.

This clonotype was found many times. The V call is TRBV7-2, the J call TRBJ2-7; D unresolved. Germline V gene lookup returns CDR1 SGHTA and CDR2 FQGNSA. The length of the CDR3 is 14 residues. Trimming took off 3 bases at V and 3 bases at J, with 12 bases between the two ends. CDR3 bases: TGTGCCAGCAGCTTCGGCTGGGCGGTCTACGAGCAGTACTTC. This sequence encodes CASSFGWAVYEQYF.

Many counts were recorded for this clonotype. The CDR3 sequence is CASSPQTGTSGIYEQYF. CDR3 bases: TGTGCCAGCAGTCCGCAGACCGGGACTAGCGGGATCTACGAGCAGTACTTC. The gene calls are TRBV28 and TRBJ2-7; 13 bases are a match to TRBD2. The CDR3 has 17 residues. V trimming: 5 bases; J trimming: 3 bases; junction bases outside the gene matches: 10. Germline assignment: CDR1 MDHEN and CDR2 SYDVKM. The full variable domain, with the rest looked up from reference TRBV28 and TRBJ2-7, is DVKVTQSSRYLVKRTGEKVFLECVQDMDHENMFWYRQDPGLGLRLIYFSYDVKMKEKGDIPEGYSVSREKKERFSLILESASTNQTSMYLCASSPQTGTSGIYEQYFGPGTRLTVT.

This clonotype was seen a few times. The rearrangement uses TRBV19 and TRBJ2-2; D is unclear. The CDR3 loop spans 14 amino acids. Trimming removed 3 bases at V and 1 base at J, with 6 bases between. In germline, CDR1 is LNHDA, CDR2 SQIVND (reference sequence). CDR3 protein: CASSIPLNTGELFF. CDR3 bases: TGTGCCAGTAGTATCCCTTTGAACACCGGGGAGCTGTTTTTT.

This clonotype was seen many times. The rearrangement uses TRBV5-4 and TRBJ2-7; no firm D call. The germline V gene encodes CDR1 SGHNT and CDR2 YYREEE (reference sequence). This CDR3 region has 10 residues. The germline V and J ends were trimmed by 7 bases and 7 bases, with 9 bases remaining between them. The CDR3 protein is CASGPSEQYF. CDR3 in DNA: TGTGCCAGCGGGCCTTCTGAGCAGTACTTC.

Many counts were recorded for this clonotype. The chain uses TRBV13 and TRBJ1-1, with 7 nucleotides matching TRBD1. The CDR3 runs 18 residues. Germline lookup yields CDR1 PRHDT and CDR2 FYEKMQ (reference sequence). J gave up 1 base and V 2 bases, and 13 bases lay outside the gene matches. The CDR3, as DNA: TGTGCCAGCAGCTTATCACAGGGGCACCCCCGAAAGAACACTGAAGCTTTCTTT. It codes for CASSLSQGHPRKNTEAFF.

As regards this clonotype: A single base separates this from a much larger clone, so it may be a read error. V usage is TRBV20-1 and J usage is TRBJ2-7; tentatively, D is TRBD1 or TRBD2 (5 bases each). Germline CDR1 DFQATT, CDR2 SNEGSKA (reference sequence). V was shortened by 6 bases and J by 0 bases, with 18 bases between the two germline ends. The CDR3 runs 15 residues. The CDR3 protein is CSAADRGRGSYEQYF. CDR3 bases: TGCAGTGCGGCGGACCGGGGTAGGGGCTCCTACGAGCAGTACTTC.

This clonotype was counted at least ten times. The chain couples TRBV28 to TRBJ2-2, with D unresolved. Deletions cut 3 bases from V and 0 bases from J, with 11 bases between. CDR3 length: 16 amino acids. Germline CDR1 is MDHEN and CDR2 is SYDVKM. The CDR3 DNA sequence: TGTGCCAGCAGTTTTCAACCGACAACGAACACCGGGGAGCTGTTTTTT. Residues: CASSFQPTTNTGELFF.

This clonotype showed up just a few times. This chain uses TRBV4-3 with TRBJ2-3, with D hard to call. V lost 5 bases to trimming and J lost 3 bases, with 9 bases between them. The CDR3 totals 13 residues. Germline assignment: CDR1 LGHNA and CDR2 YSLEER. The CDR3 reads CASSVSRTDTQYF. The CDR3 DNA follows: TGCGCCAGCAGCGTGAGCCGAACAGATACGCAGTATTTT.